This record looks at one TCR beta chain sequence and its context. Its antigen is unknown. These data belong to a study of cytomegalovirus exposure and HLA in healthy donors. Background on the study: Inside one of the first data releases sat 80 million to 95 million unique TCRs taken from HLA-typed donors. Findings and limits, study-wide: A later analysis found most CMV-associated TCR beta chains apparently HLA-restricted. Reportedly, TCR beta sequences accurately predicted HLA-A and HLA-B alleles in most subjects.

The PCR made use of 60 Vbeta and 13 Jbeta primers. Assay: immunoSEQ multiplex PCR; the TCRdb copy retains only in-frame clones and omits some. The sample holds 150,000 to 180,000 clones, over 60% seen once. There are 18 residues in the CDR3. The V and J ends lost 0 bases and 2 bases, in that order; junction bases with no gene match: 7. Germline-derived CDR1 and CDR2 are MGHRA and YSYEKL. This sequence joins TRBV4-1 and TRBJ2-1; 10 positions match TRBD2. Sequencing input: PBMCs. The sequence was obtained from a middle-aged woman in good health and CMV-seronegative. The CDR3 sequence is CASSQDQGLAAPYNEQFF. DNA of the CDR3: TGCGCCAGCAGCCAAGATCAAGGACTAGCGGCCCCCTACAATGAGCAGTTCTTC.